A selection of T cell receptor beta chains follows, all from one sample in a study of T cell changes during pregnancy in multiple sclerosis. Some clones are missing from TCRdb's copy, which holds only in-frame ones; the method was immunoSEQ multiplex PCR. The table has around 70,000 clones, about 92% seen once. The material sequenced was peripheral blood, taken after pregnancy. The receptors here all came from a female donor with multiple sclerosis, enrolled in a pregnancy study. Both conserved end residues are part of each CDR3. Fields, in order: J gene, clone size, V gene, D gene, CDR3 DNA, CDR3 protein. The D gene is left open where the match is weak. Rows give clone size only sometimes, using once, few, many, or a class for an expanded clone.

TRBJ1-5 | NA | TRBV4-3 | TRBD1 | TGCGCCAGCAGCCAAGGACAGGGCTTAAATCAGCCCCAGCATTTT | CASSQGQGLNQPQHF
TRBJ2-1 | NA | TRBV2 | TRBD2 | TGTGCCAGCACCGGGGGGGGGAGAAATGAGCAGTTCTTC | CASTGGGRNEQFF
TRBJ2-1 | NA | TRBV4-1 | TRBD2 | TGCGCCAGCAGCGTCAGACTAGCGGGAGGTCTCAATGAGCAGTTCTTC | CASSVRLAGGLNEQFF
TRBJ2-3 | NA | TRBV7-2 | TRBD2 | TGTGCCAGCAGCTTCAGACTAGCGGGAAAAGATACGCAGTATTTT | CASSFRLAGKDTQYF
TRBJ2-5 | NA | TRBV2 | TRBD2 | TGTGCCAGCAGTTCCGAAAGACTAGCGGGAGAAGGCCAGTACTTC | CASSSERLAGEGQYF
TRBJ2-2 | NA | TRBV7-6 | TRBD2 | TGTGCCAGCAGCACCCCCAAAGGGTTAAGCGGGGTAAACACCGGGGAGCTGTTTTTT | CASSTPKGLSGVNTGELFF
TRBJ2-2 | once | TRBV4-1 | NA | TGCGCCAGCAGGGAGGGCCGAAGGACCGGGGAGCTGTTTTTT | CASREGRRTGELFF
TRBJ2-1 | NA | TRBV25-1 | TRBD2 | TGTGCCAGCAGTGACCTAAGCGGGAGCTCCTACAATGAGCAGTTCTTC | CASSDLSGSSYNEQFF
TRBJ2-3 | NA | TRBV19 | NA | TGTGCCAGTAGTATTCGGGAGAAGGATACGCAGTATTTT | CASSIREKDTQYF
TRBJ2-5 | NA | TRBV6-6 | TRBD2 | TGTGCCAGCAGTTACACCGCTAGCGGACTCCAAGAGACCCAGTACTTC | CASSYTASGLQETQYF
TRBJ1-2 | NA | TRBV28 | TRBD1 | TGTGCCAGCAGTCCCCCGGACAGGTACTACACCTTC | CASSPPDRYYTF
TRBJ1-3 | NA | TRBV18 | NA | TGTGCCAGCTCACCCGACGCAGGAGGACAGTCCACCATATATTTT | CASSPDAGGQSTIYF
TRBJ2-1 | NA | TRBV18 | TRBD2 | TGTGCCAGCTCACCTGCGGTAGCGGGAGGAAATGAGCAGTTCTTC | CASSPAVAGGNEQFF
TRBJ1-1 | NA | TRBV6-1 | NA | TGTGCCAGCAGTGAAGTCTTCTACAGAAACACTGAAGCTTTCTTT | CASSEVFYRNTEAFF
TRBJ1-5 | once | TRBV19 | TRBD1 | TGTGCCAGTAGTACGGACAGGGCCAGCCGCAATCAGCCCCAGCATTTT | CASSTDRASRNQPQHF
TRBJ1-5 | NA | TRBV7-9 | NA | TGTGCCAGCAGCTTAGGGCAGGGGTATCAGCCCCAGCATTTT | CASSLGQGYQPQHF